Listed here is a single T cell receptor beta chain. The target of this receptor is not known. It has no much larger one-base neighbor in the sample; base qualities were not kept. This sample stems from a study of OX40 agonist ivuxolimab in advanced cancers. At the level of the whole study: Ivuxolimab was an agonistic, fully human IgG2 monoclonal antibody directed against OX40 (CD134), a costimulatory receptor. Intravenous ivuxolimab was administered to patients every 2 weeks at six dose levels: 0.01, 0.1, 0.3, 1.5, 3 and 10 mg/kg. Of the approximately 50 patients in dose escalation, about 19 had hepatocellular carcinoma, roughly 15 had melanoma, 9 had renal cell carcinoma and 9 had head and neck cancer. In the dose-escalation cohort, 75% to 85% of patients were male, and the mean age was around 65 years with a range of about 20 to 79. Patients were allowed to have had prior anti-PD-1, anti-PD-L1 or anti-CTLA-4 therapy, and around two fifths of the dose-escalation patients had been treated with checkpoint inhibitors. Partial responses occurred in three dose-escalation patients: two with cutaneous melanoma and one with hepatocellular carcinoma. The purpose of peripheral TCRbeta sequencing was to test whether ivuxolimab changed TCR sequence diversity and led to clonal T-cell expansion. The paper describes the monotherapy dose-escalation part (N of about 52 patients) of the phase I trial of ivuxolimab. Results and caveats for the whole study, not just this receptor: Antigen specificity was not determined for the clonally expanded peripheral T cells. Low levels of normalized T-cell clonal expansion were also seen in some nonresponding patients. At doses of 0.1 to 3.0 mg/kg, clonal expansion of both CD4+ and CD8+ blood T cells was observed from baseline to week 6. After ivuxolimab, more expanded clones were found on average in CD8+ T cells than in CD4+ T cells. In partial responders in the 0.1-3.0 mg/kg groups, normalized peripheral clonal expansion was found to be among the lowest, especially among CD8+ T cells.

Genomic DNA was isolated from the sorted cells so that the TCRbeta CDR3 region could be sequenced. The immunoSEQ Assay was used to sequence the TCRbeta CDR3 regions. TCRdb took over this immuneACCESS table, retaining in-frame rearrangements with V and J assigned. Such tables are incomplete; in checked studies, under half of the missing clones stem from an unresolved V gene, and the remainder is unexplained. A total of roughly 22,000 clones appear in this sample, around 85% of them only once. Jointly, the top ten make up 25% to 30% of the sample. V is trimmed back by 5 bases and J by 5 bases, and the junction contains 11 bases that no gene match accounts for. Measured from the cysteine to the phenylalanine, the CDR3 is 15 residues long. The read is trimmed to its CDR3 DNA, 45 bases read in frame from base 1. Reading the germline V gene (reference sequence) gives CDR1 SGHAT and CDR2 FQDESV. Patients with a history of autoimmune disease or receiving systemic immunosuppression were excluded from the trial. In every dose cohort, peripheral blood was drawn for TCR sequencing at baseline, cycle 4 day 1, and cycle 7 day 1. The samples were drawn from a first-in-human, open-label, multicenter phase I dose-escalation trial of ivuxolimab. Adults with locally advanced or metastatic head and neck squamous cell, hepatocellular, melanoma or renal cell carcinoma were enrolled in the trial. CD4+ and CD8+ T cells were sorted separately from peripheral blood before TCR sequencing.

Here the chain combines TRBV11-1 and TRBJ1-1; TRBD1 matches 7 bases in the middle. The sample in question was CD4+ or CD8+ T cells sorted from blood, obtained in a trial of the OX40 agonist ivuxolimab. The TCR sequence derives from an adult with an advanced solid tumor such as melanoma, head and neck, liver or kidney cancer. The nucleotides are TGTGCCAGCAGCCCTCCAGGGGGACGAAAAACTGAAGCTTTCTTT. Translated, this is CASSPPGGRKTEAFF.